What follows are 29 T cell receptor beta chains derived from one specimen sequenced in a study of cytomegalovirus exposure and HLA in healthy donors. 13 Jbeta primers and 60 Vbeta primers were used for the PCR. Measured with immunoSEQ multiplex PCR; TCRdb has only the in-frame clones, and not every one. This repertoire shows about 130,000 clones, about 81% found once; its top ten account for around 7.8%. Sequencing was performed on PBMCs. The receptors originated from a woman aged 50 to 65 in good health and CMV-seropositive.

This rearrangement joins TRBV25-1 to TRBJ1-3; D gene unclear. Germline values: CDR1 MGHDK, CDR2 SYGVNS. V dropped 4 bases and J dropped 0 bases, with 7 bases sitting between them. The CDR3 totals 14 residues. The CDR3 DNA sequence: TGTGCCAGCAGTGCCCCGAGCTCTGGAAACACCATATATTTT. Its protein product is CASSAPSSGNTIYF. Full variable domain (rest looked up from reference TRBV25-1 and TRBJ1-3): EADIYQTPRYLVIGTGKKITLECSQTMGHDKMYWYQQDPGMELHLIHYSYGVNSTEKGDLSSESTVSRIRTEHFPLTLESARPSHTSQYLCASSAPSSGNTIYFGEGSWLTVV.

This clone was seen once. This chain links TRBV18 with TRBJ1-2, with 7 nucleotides matching TRBD1. This CDR3 comprises 15 residues. V trimming: 10 bases; J trimming: 6 bases; junction bases outside the gene matches: 17. Per germline, CDR1 KGHSH and CDR2 LQKENI. The CDR3: CATFGELQGKNGYTF. The CDR3 DNA reads TGTGCCACCTTTGGGGAATTACAGGGGAAGAATGGCTACACCTTC.

The chain uses TRBV2 and TRBJ2-5; D call uncertain. Germline CDR1 and CDR2: SNHLY and FYNNEI. Between the trimmed V and J ends, which lost 6 bases and 7 bases, there was a span of 9 bases. The CDR3 spans 11 residues. The DNA of the CDR3 is TGTGCCAGCAGGGAGATTGGGACCCAGTACTTC. Translated, it gives CASREIGTQYF.

This rearrangement joins TRBV7-2 to TRBJ2-3, with a weak D call TRBD2 (5 bases). CDR1 is SGHTA and CDR2 is FQGNSA in the germline V gene. CDR3 size: 14 residues. V was trimmed by 4 bases and J by 3 bases, leaving 11 bases between them. The CDR3 bases are TGTGCCAGCAGCTCGGTAAGGGAGACAGATACGCAGTATTTT. Its translation is CASSSVRETDTQYF.

This clone was picked up one time. This chain's CDR3 is CASSQVSGFSYEQYF. The CDR3 nucleotides read TGTGCCAGCAGCCAAGTTAGCGGGTTCTCCTACGAGCAGTACTTC. V and J are TRBV14 and TRBJ2-7, with 7 bases matching TRBD2. Germline V gene sequence: CDR1 SGHDN, CDR2 FVKESK. V was clipped by 1 base and J by 0 bases; unmatched bases: 3. This CDR3 has 15 amino acids.

The rearrangement uses TRBV11-2 and TRBJ2-5; weak D call: TRBD2 (6 bases). From germline, CDR1 is SGHAT and CDR2 FQNNGV. The V gene lost 3 bases and the J gene lost 11 bases, with 19 bases spanning the gap. This CDR3 contains 14 residues. The CDR3 region has the DNA TGTGCCAGCAGCTTGGAGGGTAGGGCGGAAGAGCAGTACTTC. Residues: CASSLEGRAEEQYF.

This clone appeared a single time. The CDR3 coding sequence is TGTGCCAGCAGTCCGGGACTAGCGGGAGTGGTCGGCTACGAGCAGTACTTC. Protein: CASSPGLAGVVGYEQYF. The chain couples TRBV27 to TRBJ2-5, with 14 bases lining up with TRBD2. The J call could be wrong; TRBJ2-7 is a better fit for the DNA end. CDR1 MNHEY and CDR2 SMNVEV come from the germline V gene (reference sequence). The CDR3 is made up of 17 amino acids.

The V call is TRBV16, the J call TRBJ1-2; D possibly corresponds to TRBD1 (6 bases). Between the trimmed V and J ends, which lost 1 base and 5 bases, there was a span of 14 bases. Germline CDR1 reads KGHSY; CDR2 reads FQNENV. This CDR3 has 15 residues. The CDR3 DNA reads TGTGCCAGCAGCCAATTAAGGGACACGACTTATGGCTACACCTTC. It yields the protein CASSQLRDTTYGYTF. The full variable domain, rest sourced from reference TRBV16 and TRBJ1-2, is GEEVAQTPKHLVRGEGQKAKLYCAPIKGHSYVFWYQQVLKNEFKFLISFQNENVFDETGMPKERFSAKCLPNSPCSLEIQATKLEDSAVYFCASSQLRDTTYGYTFGSGTRLTVV.

The V and J genes are TRBV9 and TRBJ2-1; 7 positions agree with TRBD2. This CDR3 comprises 13 residues. With V trimmed by 3 bases and J by 6 bases, 3 bases remained unmatched. Germline values: CDR1 SGDLS, CDR2 YYNGEE. CDR3 DNA: TGTGCCAGCAGCGGGGCTAGCGGCAATGAGCAGTTCTTC. The encoded protein is CASSGASGNEQFF.

V gene TRBV6-6 combines with J gene TRBJ2-3; D is possibly TRBD2 (6 bases). The CDR3 covers 13 residues. The germline V and J ends were trimmed by 8 bases and 5 bases, with 14 bases remaining between them. The germline CDR1 and CDR2 sequences are MNHNY and SVGAGI (reference sequence). CDR3 sequence: CASGGLSIDTQYF. The CDR3 DNA reads as TGTGCCAGCGGTGGACTATCCATAGATACGCAGTATTTT.

The DNA for the CDR3 is TGTGCCAGCTCTGGGACAGGGGGCGATTCACCCCTCCACTTT. Translated, it gives CASSGTGGDSPLHF. The chain couples TRBV2 to TRBJ1-6; 12 positions match TRBD1. There are 14 residues in the CDR3. Trimming removed 8 bases from V and 8 bases from J; junction bases left unmatched: 4. Germline CDR1 SNHLY, CDR2 FYNNEI.

The rearrangement joins TRBV7-9 to TRBJ1-1, with D perhaps matching TRBD1 (5 bases). There are 14 residues in the CDR3. With 2 bases removed from V and 2 bases from J, the gap between germline ends came to 9 bases. Germline assignment: CDR1 SEHNR and CDR2 FQNEAQ (reference sequence). The CDR3 here is CASSLYQGNTEAFF. In DNA form, the CDR3 reads TGTGCCAGCAGCTTATACCAGGGAAACACTGAAGCTTTCTTT.

J is TRBJ2-3 and V is TRBV2, with D tentatively TRBD2 (6 bases). This CDR3 contains 14 residues. Trimming stripped 6 bases from V and 5 bases from J, with 15 bases between. The V gene's germline CDR1 is SNHLY and CDR2 FYNNEI. The CDR3 sequence is CASRIVGGRDTQYF. CDR3 DNA sequence: TGTGCCAGCAGAATAGTGGGAGGAAGAGATACGCAGTATTTT.

The genes are TRBV7-3 and TRBJ2-1; 12 bases are a match to TRBD2. CDR3 length: 15 residues. V shed 2 bases, J shed 10 bases, and the junction held 6 bases outside the gene matches. The germline CDR1 and CDR2 sequences are SGHTA and FQGTGA. CDR3 nucleotide sequence: TGTGCCAGCAGCTTAGGTCTAGCGGGAGGGGTAGAGCAGTTCTTC. Translation: CASSLGLAGGVEQFF.

A single count supports this clone. The V and J genes are TRBV4-1 and TRBJ2-1; TRBD2 matches 14 bases. This CDR3 has 18 residues. Looked up from germline, CDR1 is MGHRA and CDR2 is YSYEKL. The junction had 10 bases not matched to a gene; V was cut back by 2 bases and J by 7 bases. Here the CDR3 DNA reads TGCGCCAGCAGCCAACGATCACTGGGACTAGCGGGAGTGAATGAGCAGTTCTTC. It specifies CASSQRSLGLAGVNEQFF.

The chain couples TRBV30 to TRBJ2-1, with TRBD2 as a possible D gene (5 bases). The CDR3 covers 14 residues. The germline V gene has CDR1 GTSNPN and CDR2 SVGIG (reference sequence). V was clipped by 8 bases and J by 0 bases, with 14 bases between them. Written as DNA, the CDR3 is TGTGCCGGAAAGAGCGGAAGCTCCTACAATGAGCAGTTCTTC. It codes for CAGKSGSSYNEQFF. Variable domain in full (rest from reference TRBV30 and TRBJ2-1): SQTIHQWPATLVQPVGSPLSLECTVEGTSNPNLYWYRQAAGRGLQLLFYSVGIGQISSEVPQNLSASRPQDRQFILSSKKLLLSDSGFYLCAGKSGSSYNEQFFGPGTRLTVL.

This clone occurred once. This chain joins TRBV29-1 and TRBJ1-2, with 7 bases lining up with TRBD1. Germline V gene data show CDR1 as SQVTM and CDR2 as ANQGSEA. J was trimmed by 6 bases and V by 7 bases; bases with no gene match: 5. The CDR3 extends over 11 amino acids. The DNA of the CDR3 is TGCAGCGCCCGACAGGGTGATGGCTACACCTTC. Residues: CSARQGDGYTF.

CDR3 in amino acids: CASSVTGVDNEQFF. The CDR3 coding sequence is TGTGCCAGCAGCGTTACGGGGGTTGACAATGAGCAGTTCTTC. This rearrangement joins TRBV9 to TRBJ2-1; tentatively, D is TRBD2 (6 bases). CDR1 is SGDLS, CDR2 YYNGEE, per germline. The CDR3 has 14 residues. V was pared by 2 bases and J by 5 bases, with 11 bases between.

In this sample, this clone turned up a few times. V usage is TRBV12-5 and J usage is TRBJ2-3, with D tentatively TRBD1 (6 bases). Germline V lookup: CDR1 LGHNT, CDR2 FRNRAP. V lost 6 bases and J 1 base, leaving 14 bases between the germline ends. The CDR3 loop spans 15 amino acids. The CDR3 region has the DNA TGTGCTAGTGGGACCGGGACAACTGGCACAGATACGCAGTATTTT. Translation: CASGTGTTGTDTQYF.

Comments on this clone: Compared with germline, one end of the junction differs, possibly owing to a read error. The V call is TRBV7-7, the J call TRBJ2-1; a weak D match, TRBD2 (6 bases). This CDR3 is built from 14 residues. CDR1 SSHAT and CDR2 FNYEAQ come from the germline V gene (reference sequence). CDR3 region: CASSQSGPYNEQFF. The CDR3 DNA follows: TGTGCTAGCAGCCAGAGCGGGCCCTACAATGAGCAGTTCTTC.

This chain connects TRBV30 to TRBJ1-4; TRBD1 agrees at 8 bases. Germline V gives CDR1 GTSNPN, CDR2 SVGIG (reference sequence). The V and J ends lost 5 bases and 4 bases, in that order; junction bases with no gene match: 3. The CDR3 has 13 residues. The CDR3 DNA is TGTGCCTGGGGACAGGGTTATAATGAAAAACTGTTTTTT. Translated, it gives CAWGQGYNEKLFF.

CDR3 protein: CASSLDLAWNTEAFF. The CDR3 region has the DNA TGTGCCAGCAGCTTAGACCTAGCGTGGAACACTGAAGCTTTCTTT. V gene TRBV7-9 combines with J gene TRBJ1-1, with D uncertain. Trimming took 1 base from V and 1 from J, leaving 10 bases between them. The CDR3 is 15 amino acids. CDR1 is SEHNR and CDR2 is FQNEAQ in the germline V gene (reference sequence).

V and J are TRBV2 and TRBJ1-2; TRBD1 agrees at 9 bases. The CDR3 sequence is 13 residues long. The V gene's germline CDR1 is SNHLY and CDR2 FYNNEI. The V gene end was trimmed by 9 bases and the J gene end by 11 bases; junction bases not matched to a gene: 13. The CDR3 DNA reads as TGTGCCAGTCCCGAGGGAAGGACAGGGGTATACACCTTC. Amino acids: CASPEGRTGVYTF.

With regard to this clone: In the same sample, other DNA sequences code for this CDR3. The chain combines TRBV6-1 with TRBJ2-7; 11 bases are a match to TRBD1. The V and J ends lost 0 bases and 4 bases, in that order; junction bases with no gene match: 2. Germline loops: CDR1 MNHNS, CDR2 SASEGT. This CDR3 region has 15 residues. For the CDR3, the DNA is TGTGCCAGCAGTGAAGCGGGGACAGGGGGTTACGAGCAGTACTTC. Translation gives CASSEAGTGGYEQYF.

This chain connects TRBV18 to TRBJ1-2, with D perhaps TRBD1 (6 bases). The germline V gene encodes CDR1 KGHSH and CDR2 LQKENI. The CDR3 loop spans 15 amino acids. The germline V and J ends were trimmed by 1 base and 5 bases, with 14 bases remaining between them. The CDR3 nucleotides are TGTGCCAGCTCACCACAGGGGGATTCGACATATGGCTACACCTTC. Protein sequence: CASSPQGDSTYGYTF.

Notes on this clone: A read error may account for a junction end that differs from germline. This chain uses TRBV28 with TRBJ1-2; 10 bases match TRBD1. From germline, CDR1 is MDHEN and CDR2 SYDVKM. This CDR3 is 15 amino acids long. In DNA form, the CDR3 reads TGTGCCAGCAGTAAGACCCGGGACAGGGGCTCCCGCGTACTATTC. Protein product: CASSKTRDRGSRVLF.

This clone has a handful of counts. This rearrangement joins TRBV12-2 to TRBJ2-5; the table's D call, TRBD2, has no DNA check behind it. TRBV12-2 is assigned pseudogene status. This CDR3 spans 18 amino acids. CDR3 nucleotides: TGTGCAAGTCGCTTAGCGGGTCGGACTAGCGGGGACCAAGAGACCCAGTACTTC. This translates into CASRLAGRTSGDQETQYF.

Only one count was recorded for this clone. The V gene is TRBV30, the J gene TRBJ1-3, with a weak D call TRBD1 (6 bases). Trimming left V 0 bases short and J 4 bases short, with 10 bases between. The CDR3 is made up of 14 amino acids. Germline CDR1 reads GTSNPN; CDR2 reads SVGIG (reference sequence). CDR3 sequence reads: CAWSVGGRGNTIYF. Here the CDR3 DNA reads TGTGCCTGGAGTGTAGGGGGTCGCGGAAACACCATATATTTT.

The V call is TRBV28, the J call TRBJ1-4; possibly TRBD1 for D (6 bases). V gave up 6 bases and J gave up 0 bases, with 8 bases separating them. Germline-derived CDR1 and CDR2 are MDHEN and SYDVKM. This CDR3 comprises 14 residues. The CDR3 DNA is TGTGCCAGCAGGTCAGGGGCAACTAATGAAAAACTGTTTTTT. Amino acid sequence: CASRSGATNEKLFF.